The 3 T cell receptor beta chains reported below all come from one sample, sequenced in a study of blood T cell repertoires in COVID-19. Libraries were prepared by immunoSEQ multiplex PCR; TCRdb keeps only in-frame clonotypes and omits some of them. This table holds about 65,000 clones, 75% to 90% found once. Source material: peripheral blood. The receptors originated from a man of 80 years or more with acute or convalescent COVID-19.

J is TRBJ2-5 and V is TRBV6-1; 10 bases fit TRBD2. The CDR3 runs 16 residues. The germline gives CDR1 MNHNS, CDR2 SASEGT. Losses at the gene ends were 2 bases for V and 3 bases for J; bases not matched to a gene: 6. The chain's CDR3 is CASSEIKAGGKETQYF. CDR3 nucleotide sequence: TGTGCCAGCAGTGAAATAAAAGCGGGGGGGAAAGAGACCCAGTACTTC.

The genes are TRBV19 and TRBJ2-5; 7 bases fit TRBD1. V gave up 3 bases and J gave up 2 bases; unmatched junction bases: 6. Looked up from germline, CDR1 is LNHDA and CDR2 is SQIVND (reference sequence). This CDR3 comprises 15 residues. The CDR3 DNA is TGTGCCAGTAGTATCGACAGGGCTACTCAAGAGACCCAGTACTTC. It is translated as CASSIDRATQETQYF.

The V call is TRBV19, the J call TRBJ2-7; D might be TRBD2 (5 bases). Germline V gives CDR1 LNHDA, CDR2 SQIVND (reference sequence). The CDR3 has 15 residues. The germline V and J ends were trimmed by 3 bases and 0 bases, with 12 bases remaining between them. Here the CDR3 reads CASSIVASPSYEQYF. The CDR3 nucleotides are TGTGCCAGTAGTATCGTAGCGAGTCCCTCCTACGAGCAGTACTTC.